This T cell receptor beta chain stems from a study of graft-versus-host responses after intestinal transplantation. Study information: Tacrolimus and steroids were given for about 3 years to all recipients after anti-thymocyte globulin induction.

CDR1 and CDR2 (germline): MNHNS, SASEGT. Trimming stripped 3 bases from V and 7 bases from J, with 12 bases between. CDR3 size: 13 residues. Here immunoSEQ multiplex PCR was the method, and the copy in TCRdb shows in-frame clones only, minus some. The sample has some 70,000 clones, roughly 92% seen once. This receptor was identified in a human patient who received an intestinal transplant, so some T cells may come from the graft donor. J is TRBJ1-1 and V is TRBV6-1; D remains unclear. The specimen was bone marrow, collected nearly 750 days after intestinal transplantation. The CDR3 protein is CASSEGGLSEAFF. In DNA form, the CDR3 reads TGTGCCAGCAGTGAGGGAGGACTCAGTGAAGCTTTCTTT.